These 19 T cell receptor beta chains were sequenced from one sample in a study of cytomegalovirus exposure and HLA in healthy donors. Both 60 Vbeta primers and 13 Jbeta primers went into the PCR. Clones were read by immunoSEQ multiplex PCR, and TCRdb kept only the in-frame ones, dropping some. Counted here are approximately 220,000 clones, approximately 79% occurring once; the ten biggest clones make up around 1.7%. Material: PBMCs. The receptor set was obtained from a man between 18 and 35 years old in good health and CMV-seronegative.

This chain joins TRBV15 and TRBJ2-7; perhaps TRBD2 as D (5 bases). The germline V gene encodes CDR1 LNHNV and CDR2 YYDKDF (reference sequence). V shed 4 bases and J shed 2 bases, with 12 bases lying between them. The CDR3 runs to 14 residues. CDR3 in DNA: TGTGCCACCAGCACTCGGACCGGGACCTACGAGCAGTACTTC. Protein: CATSTRTGTYEQYF. Complete variable domain (other parts from reference TRBV15 and TRBJ2-7): DAMVIQNPRYQVTQFGKPVTLSCSQTLNHNVMYWYQQKSSQAPKLLFHYYDKDFNNEADTPDNFQSRRPNTSFCFLDIRSPGLGDTAMYLCATSTRTGTYEQYFGPGTRLTVT.

The table lists this clone with a few counts. This rearrangement joins TRBV7-9 to TRBJ1-2, with 8 bases identical to TRBD1. Germline assignment: CDR1 SEHNR and CDR2 FQNEAQ (reference sequence). The trim removed 2 bases at V and 4 bases at J, leaving 0 bases unmatched. CDR3 length equals 13 residues. The CDR3 DNA sequence: TGTGCCAGCAGCTTAACAGGGGGCTATGGCTACACCTTC. This sequence encodes CASSLTGGYGYTF.

The rearrangement uses TRBV6-5 and TRBJ1-1; D ambiguous. V was trimmed by 0 bases and J by 5 bases, leaving 13 bases between them. This CDR3 contains 15 residues. Germline-derived CDR1 and CDR2 are MNHEY and SVGAGI. The CDR3, as DNA: TGTGCCAGCAGTTACTCGGATCCGGGGAGGACTGAAGCTTTCTTT. This sequence encodes CASSYSDPGRTEAFF.

Concerning this clone: Relative to the germline gene, one junction end is altered; a read error may explain this. The chain recombines TRBV18 with TRBJ2-5; D unclear. Germline V gene sequence: CDR1 KGHSH, CDR2 LQKENI. The CDR3 spans 16 residues. The DNA of the CDR3 is TGTGCCAGCTCATCACCTCTCTCAGGAAAGCAAGAGACCCAGTACTTC. This encodes CASSSPLSGKQETQYF.

This chain joins TRBV30 and TRBJ2-3; D remains ambiguous. Trimming took off 2 bases at V and 3 bases at J, with 3 bases between the two ends. There are 11 residues in the CDR3. Germline-derived CDR1 and CDR2 are GTSNPN and SVGIG (reference sequence). CDR3 nucleotide sequence: TGTGCCTGGAGTATAACAGATACGCAGTATTTT. Translation: CAWSITDTQYF.

CDR3 sequence reads: CASSPRNEQFF. The CDR3 bases are TGTGCCAGCAGTCCCCGCAATGAGCAGTTCTTC. J is TRBJ2-1 and V is TRBV6-6; D is ambiguous. The CDR3 is 11 amino acids. Germline V gene sequence: CDR1 MNHNY, CDR2 SVGAGI (reference sequence). Trimming stripped 5 bases from V and 6 bases from J, with 5 bases between.

The gene calls are TRBV30 and TRBJ2-3; tentatively, D is TRBD2 (6 bases). The ends were cut back, 0 bases at V and 2 bases at J, with 18 bases in the middle. CDR3 length equals 17 residues. From germline, CDR1 is GTSNPN and CDR2 SVGIG (reference sequence). CDR3 loop: CAWSVRAAGPSTDTQYF. The CDR3 DNA reads as TGTGCCTGGAGTGTAAGGGCGGCGGGGCCCTCCACAGATACGCAGTATTTT.

The chain carries TRBV29-1 and TRBJ2-5; D is uncertain. With 6 bases removed from V and 2 bases from J, the gap between germline ends came to 10 bases. Germline loops: CDR1 SQVTM, CDR2 ANQGSEA. The CDR3 totals 12 residues. The CDR3 spells CSVPGSQETQYF. In DNA, the CDR3 is TGCAGCGTACCCGGGTCTCAAGAGACCCAGTACTTC.

The V gene is TRBV7-2, the J gene TRBJ1-2; a possible D gene is TRBD1 (5 bases). Germline CDR1 and CDR2: SGHTA and FQGNSA. The CDR3 length is 16 residues. V lost 8 bases and J 2 bases, leaving 21 bases between the germline ends. CDR3 coding DNA: TGTGCCAGCCAAAAAGCCGAGTTGGGGGGGAACTATGGCTACACCTTC. Translation gives CASQKAELGGNYGYTF.

The chain combines TRBV7-2 with TRBJ1-4; 7 bases agree with TRBD1. Per the germline V gene, CDR1 is SGHTA and CDR2 is FQGNSA. Trimming removed 5 bases from V and 0 bases from J; junction bases left unmatched: 0. The CDR3 runs to 14 residues. The CDR3: CASSQGATNEKLFF. In DNA form, the CDR3 reads TGTGCCAGCAGCCAGGGGGCAACTAATGAAAAACTGTTTTTT.

The chain combines TRBV6-5 with TRBJ2-7; TRBD1 matches 11 bases. Germline V lookup: CDR1 MNHEY, CDR2 SVGAGI. The CDR3 extends over 16 amino acids. Trimming cost V 0 bases and J 5 bases; bases outside gene matches: 6. The CDR3 loop reads CASSYSGTGGRNEQYF. DNA of the CDR3: TGTGCCAGCAGTTACTCGGGGACAGGGGGGCGTAACGAGCAGTACTTC.

CDR3 loop: CASSLVGRGEQYF. The CDR3 DNA is TGTGCCAGCAGCTTGGTGGGCAGGGGCGAGCAGTACTTC. The rearrangement links TRBV7-9 to TRBJ2-7; TRBD1 might be the D (6 bases). The CDR3 is 13 amino acids. Germline V gene sequence: CDR1 SEHNR, CDR2 FQNEAQ (reference sequence). Trimming pared 3 bases from V and 6 bases from J, leaving 12 bases between. The complete variable domain, with remaining parts taken from reference TRBV7-9 and TRBJ2-7, reads DTGVSQNPRHKITKRGQNVTFRCDPISEHNRLYWYRQTLGQGPEFLTYFQNEAQLEKSRLLSDRFSAERPKGSFSTLEIQRTEQGDSAMYLCASSLVGRGEQYFGPGTRLTVT.

V gene TRBV6-6 combines with J gene TRBJ2-7; D is perhaps TRBD2 (7 bases). The CDR3 loop spans 15 amino acids. The germline V gene encodes CDR1 MNHNY and CDR2 SVGAGI (reference sequence). V was pared by 4 bases and J by 1 base, with 14 bases between. The CDR3 DNA reads as TGTGCCAGCAGTTCGACGGGGGGCTCGTCCTACGAGCAGTACTTC. This gives the protein CASSSTGGSSYEQYF.

The chain carries TRBV12-5 and TRBJ1-5, with 7 bases fitting TRBD1. Trimming at V came to 2 bases and at J to 2 bases, leaving 9 bases not matched to a gene. This CDR3 is 17 amino acids long. Germline V gives CDR1 LGHNT, CDR2 FRNRAP. This chain's CDR3 is CASGLITGEEGNQPQHF. For the CDR3, the DNA is TGTGCTAGTGGTTTGATCACAGGGGAGGAGGGCAATCAGCCCCAGCATTTT.

V is TRBV7-3 and J is TRBJ2-5; TRBD2 is a possible D gene (5 bases). The CDR3 covers 16 residues. Trimming stripped 1 base from V and 3 bases from J, with 15 bases between. CDR1 and CDR2 from the germline V gene are SGHTA and FQGTGA. The CDR3 DNA sequence: TGTGCCAGCAGCTTAAATCCGGGGATCATAGAAGAGACCCAGTACTTC. Its protein product is CASSLNPGIIEETQYF.

This chain connects TRBV2 to TRBJ2-1; D is perhaps TRBD2 (6 bases). CDR1 is SNHLY, CDR2 FYNNEI, per germline. This CDR3 is 16 amino acids long. Trimming cost V 4 bases and J 0 bases, with 13 bases left between them. The CDR3 region has the DNA TGTGCCAGCAGTGTGAGGCGGGACGTCTCCTACAATGAGCAGTTCTTC. Encoded protein: CASSVRRDVSYNEQFF.

This rearrangement joins TRBV4-3 to TRBJ2-1; D is possibly TRBD2 (5 bases). The CDR3 has 16 residues. The germline gives CDR1 LGHNA, CDR2 YSLEER. V was trimmed by 0 bases and J by 3 bases, leaving 12 bases between them. CDR3 in DNA: TGCGCCAGCAGCCAAGATCGAGGCGGGTACTACAATGAGCAGTTCTTC. Translation: CASSQDRGGYYNEQFF.

The rearrangement uses TRBV4-3 and TRBJ2-7; 8 nucleotides agree with TRBD1. The CDR3 contains 13 residues. The V gene end was trimmed by 4 bases and the J gene end by 7 bases; junction bases not matched to a gene: 6. Per germline, CDR1 LGHNA and CDR2 YSLEER. CDR3 sequence reads: CASSPWTGWEQYF. The CDR3 DNA reads as TGCGCCAGCAGCCCCTGGACAGGGTGGGAGCAGTACTTC.

The V call is TRBV7-9, the J call TRBJ2-1; 12 nucleotides line up with TRBD2. V lost 4 bases, J lost 5 bases, and 3 bases stayed unmatched. Germline V gene data show CDR1 as SEHNR and CDR2 as FQNEAQ (reference sequence). The CDR3 has 15 amino acids. The CDR3 reads CASSSLAGGDNEQFF. Written as DNA, the CDR3 is TGTGCCAGCAGCTCACTAGCGGGGGGTGACAATGAGCAGTTCTTC. Variable domain in full (rest from reference TRBV7-9 and TRBJ2-1): DTGVSQNPRHKITKRGQNVTFRCDPISEHNRLYWYRQTLGQGPEFLTYFQNEAQLEKSRLLSDRFSAERPKGSFSTLEIQRTEQGDSAMYLCASSSLAGGDNEQFFGPGTRLTVL.